Shown below are 25 T cell receptor beta chains from a single sample sequenced in a study of T cell changes during pregnancy in multiple sclerosis. Method: immunoSEQ multiplex PCR; TCRdb's copy keeps in-frame clones and lacks some. The sample shows roughly 80,000 clones, around 93% of them seen only once. This specimen consisted of peripheral blood, obtained in the second trimester of pregnancy. The receptors come from a female donor with multiple sclerosis, enrolled in a pregnancy study.

The gene calls are TRBV6-1 and TRBJ1-5; 7 bases map to TRBD1. The V gene end was trimmed by 7 bases and the J gene end by 3 bases; junction bases not matched to a gene: 9. CDR1 and CDR2 from the germline V gene are MNHNS and SASEGT. CDR3 size: 15 residues. CDR3 nucleotides: TGTGCCAGCACTTCGACAGGGTCACCCAATCAGCCCCAGCATTTT. Translated: CASTSTGSPNQPQHF.

The V gene is TRBV2, the J gene TRBJ2-1; D might be TRBD1 (5 bases). The V end lost 7 bases, the J end lost 4 bases, and 17 bases lay between the germline ends. This CDR3 is built from 15 residues. Germline V gene sequence: CDR1 SNHLY, CDR2 FYNNEI. The DNA for the CDR3 is TGTGCCAGCACCACGCCCCGAACAGGTTACAATGAGCAGTTCTTC. Translating gives CASTTPRTGYNEQFF.

This clone has more than one count but fewer than ten. The rearrangement links TRBV5-6 to TRBJ1-2, with TRBD1 matching 8 bases. The germline gives CDR1 SGHDT, CDR2 YYEEEE. V lost 4 bases to trimming and J lost 6 bases; unmatched junction nucleotides: 14. This CDR3 is 16 amino acids long. This chain's CDR3 is CASSTSDRAGRDGYTF. Here the CDR3 DNA reads TGTGCCAGCAGCACGTCGGACAGGGCAGGGCGGGATGGCTACACCTTC. The whole variable domain, filled in from reference TRBV5-6 and TRBJ1-2, reads DAGVTQSPTHLIKTRGQQVTLRCSPKSGHDTVSWYQQALGQGPQFIFQYYEEEERQRGNFPDRFSGHQFPNYSSELNVNALLLGDSALYLCASSTSDRAGRDGYTFGSGTRLTVV.

The rearrangement joins TRBV19 to TRBJ1-4; D gene uncertain. The germline CDR1 and CDR2 sequences are LNHDA and SQIVND (reference sequence). V was cut by 3 bases and J by 5 bases, with 10 bases left in between. This CDR3 spans 14 amino acids. In DNA, the CDR3 is TGTGCCAGTAGTATGTTGACGGGAAATGAAAAACTGTTTTTT. As protein: CASSMLTGNEKLFF.

The DNA of the CDR3 is TGTGCCAGCAGTTATCGGGACAGGGGGTATGGCTACACCTTC. This sequence encodes CASSYRDRGYGYTF. The chain is built from TRBV27 and TRBJ1-2; 11 bases match TRBD1. With 4 bases clipped from V and 5 bases from J, the junction kept 3 bases outside the gene matches. Looked up from germline, CDR1 is MNHEY and CDR2 is SMNVEV (reference sequence). The CDR3 totals 14 residues.

This chain uses TRBV11-3 with TRBJ1-1; a possible D gene is TRBD1 (5 bases). The CDR3 consists of 13 residues. V lost 4 bases and J lost 3, with 9 bases in between. The germline V gene encodes CDR1 SGHNT and CDR2 YENEEA. DNA for the CDR3: TGTGCCAGCAGCTCCCGCAGGGACACTGAAGCTTTCTTT. It translates to CASSSRRDTEAFF.

This clone was detected many times. The chain recombines TRBV5-4 with TRBJ1-1; D is possibly TRBD1 (6 bases). Germline CDR1 is SGHNT and CDR2 is YYREEE (reference sequence). The ends were cut back, 2 bases at V and 0 bases at J, with 8 bases in the middle. The CDR3 sequence is 14 residues long. The DNA of the CDR3 is TGTGCCAGCAGCTTACAGGGAGTGAACACTGAAGCTTTCTTT. Residues: CASSLQGVNTEAFF.

The chain joins TRBV5-8 to TRBJ1-1, with 8 bases lining up with TRBD1. The germline CDR1 and CDR2 sequences are SGHTS and YDEGEE. The CDR3 is 14 amino acids. The V segment lost 3 bases and the J segment 4 bases; nucleotides outside the gene matches: 5. In DNA, the CDR3 is TGTGCCAGCAGCTACCCGACAGGGGTCACTGAAGCTTTCTTT. Translating it yields CASSYPTGVTEAFF.

The CDR3 bases are TGCGCCAGCAGCTTGACAGATAACTATGGCTACACCTTC. As protein: CASSLTDNYGYTF. V usage is TRBV5-1 and J usage is TRBJ1-2; D is uncertain. From germline, CDR1 is SGHRS and CDR2 YFSETQ. With 1 base removed from V and 1 base from J, the gap between germline ends came to 5 bases. CDR3 length equals 13 residues. Full variable domain (remainder filled in from reference TRBV5-1 and TRBJ1-2): KAGVTQTPRYLIKTRGQQVTLSCSPISGHRSVSWYQQTPGQGLQFLFEYFSETQRNKGNFPGRFSGRQFSNSRSEMNVSTLELGDSALYLCASSLTDNYGYTFGSGTRLTVV.

The V and J genes are TRBV13 and TRBJ2-3; 8 bases are shared with TRBD2. The CDR3 totals 15 residues. J lost 2 bases, V lost 2 bases, and 3 bases had no gene match. Germline V gene lookup returns CDR1 PRHDT and CDR2 FYEKMQ (reference sequence). In DNA form, the CDR3 reads TGTGCCAGCAGCTTAACGGGGGGGGACACAGATACGCAGTATTTT. Translating gives CASSLTGGDTDTQYF. Variable domain in full (rest from reference TRBV13 and TRBJ2-3): AAGVIQSPRHLIKEKRETATLKCYPIPRHDTVYWYQQGPGQDPQFLISFYEKMQSDKGSIPDRFSAQQFSDYHSELNMSSLELGDSALYFCASSLTGGDTDTQYFGPGTRLTVL.

The chain joins TRBV10-2 to TRBJ1-2; 8 bases are shared with TRBD1. The CDR3 covers 14 residues. Germline-derived CDR1 and CDR2 are WSHSY and SAAADI. V shed 0 bases and J 8 bases; nucleotides not matched to a gene: 5. CDR3 residues: CASSESTGASGYTF. CDR3 coding DNA: TGCGCCAGCAGTGAGTCGACAGGGGCCAGCGGCTACACCTTC.

This chain's CDR3 is CASSTGPLADTQYF. Written as DNA, the CDR3 is TGTGCCAGCAGTACCGGCCCCCTAGCGGATACGCAGTATTTT. This chain uses TRBV11-2 with TRBJ2-3; the D gene is possibly TRBD2 (6 bases). CDR3 length: 14 residues. Germline assignment: CDR1 SGHAT and CDR2 FQNNGV. V lost 6 bases, J lost 6 bases, and 16 bases lay in between.

This clone has a single count. The genes are TRBV29-1 and TRBJ2-5, with 7 nucleotides matching TRBD1. CDR1 is SQVTM, CDR2 ANQGSEA, per germline. The V and J ends lost 7 bases and 5 bases, in that order; junction bases with no gene match: 16. The CDR3 is 15 amino acids. The CDR3 nucleotides read TGCAGCGGCCCGTCCCGCAAGGGGGCTTGGGAGACCCAGTACTTC. Encoded protein: CSGPSRKGAWETQYF.

This clone was seen once. The gene calls are TRBV7-6 and TRBJ2-2; D is undetermined. Trimming pared 1 base from V and 0 bases from J, leaving 6 bases between. The CDR3 is 15 amino acids. Germline lookup yields CDR1 SGHVS and CDR2 FNYEAQ. The CDR3 sequence is CASSLVGSNTGELFF. CDR3 nucleotides: TGTGCCAGCAGCTTAGTCGGGTCGAACACCGGGGAGCTGTTTTTT.

The gene calls are TRBV7-6 and TRBJ2-1; 9 positions match TRBD2. V trimming: 1 base; J trimming: 7 bases; junction bases outside the gene matches: 11. The CDR3 consists of 17 residues. The V gene's germline CDR1 is SGHVS and CDR2 FNYEAQ. CDR3 in DNA: TGTGCCAGCAGCTTAGGAGTAAAGAGCGGGGGGAAAAATGAGCAGTTCTTC. Its translation is CASSLGVKSGGKNEQFF.

CDR3 DNA sequence: TGCGCCAGCAGTGATACCGGGACAGGGAGGAACGAGCAGTACTTC. Translation: CASSDTGTGRNEQYF. The chain recombines TRBV10-1 with TRBJ2-7; 9 bases line up with TRBD1. Per the germline V gene, CDR1 is WNHNN and CDR2 is SYGVQD (reference sequence). CDR3 length: 15 residues. The J segment lost 5 bases and the V segment lost 3 bases, leaving 8 bases of the junction unmatched.

This clone was counted once. J is TRBJ2-3 and V is TRBV18, with D maybe TRBD2 (5 bases). CDR1 KGHSH and CDR2 LQKENI come from the germline V gene. Trimming took 5 bases from V and 5 from J, leaving 11 bases between them. CDR3 length: 13 residues. In DNA, the CDR3 is TGTGCCAGCTCAACCAGCAGCGGAGATACGCAGTATTTT. As protein: CASSTSSGDTQYF.

The rearrangement joins TRBV23-1 to TRBJ1-5; weak D call: TRBD1 (5 bases). TRBV23-1 is an open reading frame whose function is uncertain. This CDR3 has 16 amino acids. Trimming stripped 8 bases from V and 7 bases from J, with 24 bases between. CDR3 region: CASGTGKKGRVQPQHF. The CDR3 coding sequence is TGCGCCAGCGGAACCGGGAAAAAGGGGAGGGTACAGCCCCAGCATTTT.

This rearrangement joins TRBV27 to TRBJ2-7; the match to TRBD1 covers 8 bases. CDR3 length: 14 residues. Trimming at V came to 2 bases and at J to 5 bases, leaving 5 bases not matched to a gene. Per the germline V gene, CDR1 is MNHEY and CDR2 is SMNVEV (reference sequence). CDR3 in amino acids: CASSLKTGVDEQYF. The CDR3 DNA follows: TGTGCCAGCAGTTTAAAGACAGGGGTAGACGAGCAGTACTTC.

The chain couples TRBV27 to TRBJ1-6, with D hard to call. The CDR3 is made up of 14 amino acids. The germline V gene has CDR1 MNHEY and CDR2 SMNVEV (reference sequence). V was shortened by 2 bases and J by 3 bases, with 5 bases between the two germline ends. The CDR3 protein is CASSLVVYNSPLHF. The CDR3, as DNA: TGTGCCAGCAGTTTAGTAGTCTATAATTCACCCCTCCACTTT.

This rearrangement joins TRBV5-1 to TRBJ2-5; 7 nucleotides line up with TRBD1. The germline V gene has CDR1 SGHRS and CDR2 YFSETQ. This CDR3 is built from 16 residues. Germline trimming cut 0 bases from V and 2 bases from J; bases unmatched to any gene: 7. CDR3 loop: CASSLVTGVPQETQYF. As DNA, the CDR3 is TGCGCCAGCAGCTTGGTTACAGGGGTGCCGCAAGAGACCCAGTACTTC. Using reference TRBV5-1 and TRBJ2-5 for the parts outside the CDR3, the full variable domain is KAGVTQTPRYLIKTRGQQVTLSCSPISGHRSVSWYQQTPGQGLQFLFEYFSETQRNKGNFPGRFSGRQFSNSRSEMNVSTLELGDSALYLCASSLVTGVPQETQYFGPGTRLLVL.

The V call is TRBV5-4, the J call TRBJ2-5, with 9 positions matching TRBD1. CDR3 size: 16 residues. The J segment lost 5 bases and the V segment lost 3 bases, leaving 11 bases of the junction unmatched. Looked up from germline, CDR1 is SGHNT and CDR2 is YYREEE (reference sequence). The CDR3 coding sequence is TGTGCCAGCAGCTCAAAGGACAGGGGAAATGCGGAGACCCAGTACTTC. It is translated as CASSSKDRGNAETQYF.

The V gene is TRBV19, the J gene TRBJ1-5, with 10 bases identical to TRBD1. The CDR3 length is 15 residues. V gave up 7 bases and J gave up 7 bases; unmatched junction bases: 10. CDR1 and CDR2 from the germline V gene are LNHDA and SQIVND (reference sequence). The CDR3 sequence: CASNPTGGVGQPQHF. CDR3 bases: TGTGCCAGTAACCCGACAGGGGGCGTCGGACAGCCCCAGCATTTT. Looking up the rest from reference TRBV19 and TRBJ1-5 gives the full variable domain: DGGITQSPKYLFRKEGQNVTLSCEQNLNHDAMYWYRQDPGQGLRLIYYSQIVNDFQKGDIAEGYSVSREKKESFPLTVTSAQKNPTAFYLCASNPTGGVGQPQHFGDGTRLSIL.

The CDR3 DNA follows: TGCGCCAGCAGCCCCATACAGGGACCAGATACGCAGTATTTT. Its translation: CASSPIQGPDTQYF. The rearrangement uses TRBV4-1 and TRBJ2-3, with D perhaps TRBD1 (6 bases). Germline V gives CDR1 MGHRA, CDR2 YSYEKL. CDR3 length equals 14 residues. V gave up 4 bases and J gave up 4 bases, with 12 bases separating them.

The chain carries TRBV7-9 and TRBJ2-1, with 7 bases aligning to TRBD1. In germline, CDR1 is SEHNR, CDR2 FQNEAQ (reference sequence). CDR3 length: 15 amino acids. V dropped 5 bases and J dropped 5; count of bases not matched to a gene: 9. CDR3 bases: TGTGCCAGCAGCCCGCTGGACAGGTCGAACAATGAGCAGTTCTTC. As protein: CASSPLDRSNNEQFF.